Shown below are 24 T cell receptor beta chains from a single sample sequenced in a study of T cell responses to AZD1222 COVID-19 vaccine. Data came from immunoSEQ multiplex PCR; TCRdb stores just in-frame clones and leaves some out. The data show more than 110,000 clones, with 88% seen just once and 3.1% held by the top ten. The sample in question was peripheral blood, obtained 28 days after the second AZD1222 dose. The receptors originated from an adult who received the AZD1222 COVID-19 vaccine.

The CDR3 sequence: CSVEDSLYEQYF. DNA for the CDR3: TGCAGCGTTGAGGACAGTCTCTACGAGCAGTACTTC. The chain carries TRBV29-1 and TRBJ2-7; a possible D gene is TRBD1 (6 bases). The CDR3 has 12 residues. Trimming shortened V by 3 bases and J by 3 bases, and 9 bases separated the two germline ends. The germline V gene has CDR1 SQVTM and CDR2 ANQGSEA.

This sequence joins TRBV19 and TRBJ2-5; D gene uncertain. The V end was cut by 8 bases, the J end by 5 bases, with 15 bases between. This CDR3 has 13 residues. The germline V gene encodes CDR1 LNHDA and CDR2 SQIVND (reference sequence). The CDR3 spells CASSRTQWETQYF. The CDR3 nucleotides read TGTGCCAGTTCCCGGACCCAGTGGGAGACCCAGTACTTC.

J is TRBJ1-5 and V is TRBV28, with D unresolved. The CDR3 sequence is 15 residues long. Germline V gives CDR1 MDHEN, CDR2 SYDVKM. Trimming took 2 bases from V and 7 from J, leaving 15 bases between them. The CDR3 DNA sequence: TGTGCCAGCAGTTTAGGGCTTCCGGAGGGCCAGCCCCAGCATTTT. Amino acid sequence: CASSLGLPEGQPQHF.

This chain links TRBV20-1 with TRBJ1-4; D remains unclear. CDR3 size: 11 residues. Trimming removed 4 bases from V and 5 bases from J, with 5 bases in between. The V gene's germline CDR1 is DFQATT and CDR2 SNEGSKA (reference sequence). The CDR3 DNA sequence: TGCAGTGCTACCCAAAATGAAAAACTGTTTTTT. Protein sequence: CSATQNEKLFF.

The rearrangement uses TRBV28 and TRBJ2-7; D is unresolved. Germline loops: CDR1 MDHEN, CDR2 SYDVKM. This CDR3 spans 15 amino acids. V lost 3 bases, J lost 2 bases, and 14 bases lay in between. CDR3 in DNA: TGTGCCAGCAGTTTTAGTGCAGGCTATACCTACGAGCAGTACTTC. This encodes CASSFSAGYTYEQYF.

The chain combines TRBV4-3 with TRBJ1-5; tentatively, D is TRBD1 (6 bases). V was trimmed by 0 bases and J by 6 bases, leaving 15 bases between them. Per germline, CDR1 LGHNA and CDR2 YSLEER. The CDR3 extends over 16 amino acids. CDR3 protein: CASSQDWTEFGQPQHF. The CDR3 nucleotides read TGCGCCAGCAGCCAAGATTGGACAGAGTTTGGTCAGCCCCAGCATTTT.

The CDR3 is CASSHQNQPQHF. The CDR3 DNA reads as TGTGCCAGCAGCCACCAAAATCAGCCCCAGCATTTT. The chain links TRBV4-2 to TRBJ1-5; D is ambiguous. V shed 3 bases and J shed 4 bases, with 4 bases lying between them. CDR1 and CDR2 from the germline V gene are LGHNA and YNFKEQ. The CDR3 loop spans 12 amino acids.

The rearrangement links TRBV27 to TRBJ1-1, with D tentatively TRBD1 (5 bases). V lost 6 bases, J lost 4 bases, and 12 bases lay in between. CDR3 size: 13 residues. Germline CDR1 is MNHEY and CDR2 is SMNVEV (reference sequence). CDR3: CASRAGWGTEAFF. DNA for the CDR3: TGTGCCAGCAGAGCAGGGTGGGGCACTGAAGCTTTCTTT.

The chain couples TRBV24-1 to TRBJ2-1; TRBD2 agrees at 10 bases. Germline V gene lookup returns CDR1 KGHDR and CDR2 SFDVKD. The length of the CDR3 is 16 residues. J was trimmed by 8 bases and V by 2 bases; bases with no gene match: 8. Here the CDR3 reads CATSDYLAGELDEQFF. The CDR3 DNA reads TGTGCCACCAGTGATTATCTAGCGGGAGAGTTGGATGAGCAGTTCTTC.

This clone showed up just a few times. The V and J genes are TRBV7-9 and TRBJ1-2; 7 positions agree with TRBD1. This CDR3 contains 16 residues. CDR1 is SEHNR, CDR2 FQNEAQ, per germline (reference sequence). V shed 5 bases, J shed 0 bases, and the junction held 9 bases outside the gene matches. CDR3 sequence reads: CASSARGLPTNYGYTF. The CDR3 DNA sequence: TGTGCCAGCAGCGCGAGGGGGCTGCCCACTAACTATGGCTACACCTTC.

The chain recombines TRBV5-1 with TRBJ1-4; no firm D call. CDR1 SGHRS and CDR2 YFSETQ come from the germline V gene. The ends were cut back, 2 bases at V and 3 bases at J, with 5 bases in the middle. This CDR3 is built from 13 residues. The CDR3 DNA reads as TGCGCCAGCAGCTTCGGAGCTAATGAAAAACTGTTTTTT. Its translation is CASSFGANEKLFF.

This sequence joins TRBV12-3 or TRBV12-4 and TRBJ1-2, with unresolved D. This CDR3 spans 12 amino acids. Deletions cut 5 bases from V and 4 bases from J, with 8 bases between. In DNA form, the CDR3 reads TGTGCCAGCAGTGCGGAAACCTATGGCTACACCTTC. It codes for CASSAETYGYTF.

J is TRBJ1-6 and V is TRBV7-3; D might be TRBD1 (5 bases). Trimming stripped 8 bases from V and 6 bases from J, with 11 bases between. The CDR3 has 13 amino acids. Germline V gene data show CDR1 as SGHTA and CDR2 as FQGTGA. CDR3 bases: TGTGCCAGCGCAACAGGATTTAATTCACCCCTCCACTTT. Translation gives CASATGFNSPLHF.

The genes are TRBV7-2 and TRBJ2-1; TRBD2 matches 11 bases. This CDR3 contains 15 residues. Trimming cost V 4 bases and J 7 bases; bases outside gene matches: 6. Germline CDR1 SGHTA, CDR2 FQGNSA. In DNA, the CDR3 is TGTGCCAGCAGCTATAGCGGGGGGGCCGGGAATGAGCAGTTCTTC. Encoded protein: CASSYSGGAGNEQFF.

Notes on this clone: Its ends do not fully match the called genes, so a read error is possible. The V call is TRBV7-7, the J call TRBJ2-1, with 8 bases aligning to TRBD2. This CDR3 is 14 amino acids long. Germline V gene data show CDR1 as SSHAT and CDR2 as FNYEAQ (reference sequence). The CDR3 sequence is CASSTGLETSEQFF. CDR3 sequence (DNA): TGTGCTAGCAGTACGGGACTAGAGACTTCTGAGCAGTTCTTC.

This rearrangement joins TRBV24-1 to TRBJ2-5, with a possible D match to TRBD1 (6 bases). The CDR3 has 13 residues. The ends were cut back, 5 bases at V and 5 bases at J, with 11 bases in the middle. Germline CDR1 KGHDR, CDR2 SFDVKD. The CDR3 protein is CATSGQVAETQYF. The CDR3 nucleotides are TGTGCCACCAGTGGACAGGTCGCGGAGACCCAGTACTTC.

The V and J genes are TRBV7-8 and TRBJ2-1; TRBD2 might be the D (6 bases). Per germline, CDR1 SGHVS and CDR2 FQNEAQ. CDR3 length: 17 amino acids. V was clipped by 5 bases and J by 0 bases, with 17 bases between them. CDR3 in DNA: TGTGCCAGCAGCGCCCGTGGGAGCGGGTTCTCCTACAATGAGCAGTTCTTC. Amino acids: CASSARGSGFSYNEQFF. Variable domain in full (rest from reference TRBV7-8 and TRBJ2-1): GAGVSQSPRYKVAKRGQDVALRCDPISGHVSLFWYQQALGQGPEFLTYFQNEAQLDKSGLPSDRFFAERPEGSVSTLKIQRTQQEDSAVYLCASSARGSGFSYNEQFFGPGTRLTVL.

The rearrangement joins TRBV10-1 to TRBJ2-5; weak D call: TRBD2 (5 bases). In germline, CDR1 is WNHNN, CDR2 SYGVQD (reference sequence). The CDR3 totals 14 residues. V lost 3 bases and J lost 5, with 13 bases in between. Here the CDR3 reads CASSDDLARETQYF. The DNA of the CDR3 is TGCGCCAGCAGTGATGACTTAGCGCGCGAGACCCAGTACTTC.

This chain connects TRBV6-5 to TRBJ2-1; no reliable D call. The CDR3 is 14 amino acids. Germline V gene data show CDR1 as MNHEY and CDR2 as SVGAGI. The ends were cut back, 7 bases at V and 0 bases at J, with 10 bases in the middle. CDR3 DNA sequence: TGTGCCAGCAAACAAGAGAGCTCCTACAATGAGCAGTTCTTC. It translates to CASKQESSYNEQFF.

This chain uses TRBV7-2 with TRBJ2-7, with D possibly being TRBD1 (6 bases). This CDR3 comprises 14 residues. The germline gives CDR1 SGHTA, CDR2 FQGNSA. The V and J ends lost 5 bases and 4 bases respectively, with 15 bases between them. The CDR3 is CASSPRQGWYEQYF. In nucleotides, the CDR3 is TGTGCCAGCAGCCCCCGGCAGGGGTGGTACGAGCAGTACTTC.

This clone was observed once. The chain joins TRBV6-5 to TRBJ1-2; D remains ambiguous. The V gene's germline CDR1 is MNHEY and CDR2 SVGAGI. Trimming stripped 6 bases from V and 4 bases from J, with 9 bases between. The CDR3 runs 12 residues. The CDR3 region is CASSRKAYGYTF. In nucleotides, the CDR3 is TGTGCCAGCAGCCGGAAGGCCTATGGCTACACCTTC.

This clone has only one observation. This chain connects TRBV11-3 to TRBJ2-1, with 7 nucleotides matching TRBD1. The V segment lost 5 bases and the J segment 6 bases; nucleotides outside the gene matches: 10. Germline CDR1 reads SGHNT; CDR2 reads YENEEA. CDR3 length: 15 amino acids. CDR3 coding DNA: TGTGCCAGCAGCCGCGACAGGGTATTAGGCAATGAGCAGTTCTTC. As protein: CASSRDRVLGNEQFF.

The chain combines TRBV19 with TRBJ1-1; 10 bases are a match to TRBD1. This CDR3 contains 13 residues. Germline CDR1 LNHDA, CDR2 SQIVND (reference sequence). Germline trimming cut 10 bases from V and 6 bases from J; bases unmatched to any gene: 8. CDR3 region: CATRQGALAEAFF. DNA for the CDR3: TGTGCCACTAGACAGGGGGCCCTCGCTGAAGCTTTCTTT.

This clone was counted a few times. The chain's CDR3 is CAWSYTGGQPQHF. The CDR3 DNA sequence: TGTGCCTGGAGTTATACAGGAGGTCAGCCCCAGCATTTT. The V and J genes are TRBV30 and TRBJ1-5; D is possibly TRBD1 (5 bases). The V gene lost 2 bases and the J gene lost 6 bases, with 11 bases spanning the gap. Germline CDR1 is GTSNPN and CDR2 is SVGIG (reference sequence). This CDR3 region has 13 residues.